Relative to its sample, the clone carrying this TCR gamma chain is large. The data were obtained in a study of gamma-delta T cells after stem cell transplantation. TCRdb processed the RT-PCR reads again with the CATT caller. The profile shows about 3,000 gamma-chain clones, roughly 18% of them singletons. The CDR3 is made up of 11 amino acids. Per the germline V gene, CDR1 is VTNTFY and CDR2 is YDVSTARD (reference sequence). V trimming: 4 bases; J trimming: 3 bases; junction bases outside the gene matches: 0. This TCR was recovered from a human donor. It is not recorded whose cells these are; they may come from a transplant donor. This chain links TRGV3 with TRGJ1 or TRGJ2. What was sequenced was gamma-delta T cells. CDR3 nucleotide sequence: TGTGCCACCTGGGATTATTATAAGAAACTCTTT. It encodes CATWDYYKKLF.